The present T cell receptor beta chain was sequenced within a study of blood T cell repertoires in COVID-19. Study overall: Italy, Spain and the United States were the sources of the convalescent and acute COVID-19 samples. T cells, B-cell-depleted T cells, or PBMCs supplied cDNA or gDNA.

Authors' analysis steps: The authors estimated nucleated cell counts from reference gene primer amplification. Assay: immunoSEQ multiplex PCR; the TCRdb copy retains only in-frame clones and omits some. Clone size and the V and J calls come from that table; the DNA yielded D and trimming. This sample has about 170,000 clones; about 85% occur once, and the top ten carry about 1.2%. Germline CDR1 reads SGHTA; CDR2 reads FQGNSA. The CDR3 has 15 amino acids. V gave up 2 bases and J gave up 5 bases, with 13 bases separating them. The chain recombines TRBV7-2 with TRBJ2-1; no definite D call. The material sequenced was peripheral blood. The sequence was collected from a man aged 60 to 69 who had recovered from COVID-19. Here the CDR3 reads CASSLHSTEHNEQFF. The CDR3 coding sequence is TGTGCCAGCAGCTTACACAGCACAGAGCACAATGAGCAGTTCTTC.